A selection of T cell receptor beta chains follows, all from one sample in a study of beta chain features in type 1 diabetes. Profiling relied on immunoSEQ multiplex PCR, and the TCRdb table lists in-frame clones only, not all of them. The data show roughly 400,000 clones, 11% to 15% seen once. Sample: naive CD4+ T cells from blood. These receptors were obtained from a man aged 25-45 years in good health. Each CDR3 is given with its conserved first and last residue. D genes are given only for firm matches. Part of the rows lack a size; the others show once, few, many or a class for expanded clones.

D	V	J	size	DNA	CDR3
TRBD2	TRBV19	TRBJ2-1	NA	TGTGCCAGTAGTATGGTAGCGGGGACCACCCGCTACAATGAGCAGTTCTTC	CASSMVAGTTRYNEQFF
NA	TRBV29-1	TRBJ2-5	NA	TGCAGCGTCGGTGGAGTAGGGGAGAGAGAGACCCAGTACTTC	CSVGGVGERETQYF
NA	TRBV27	TRBJ2-4	NA	TGTGCCAGCAGTTCCAAGGGGTGGTCCAAAAACATTCAGTACTTC	CASSSKGWSKNIQYF
NA	TRBV9	TRBJ2-5	many	TGTGCCAGCAGCGTAGGGGGTAGCGGAGCCATCATGGAGACCCAGTACTTC	CASSVGGSGAIMETQYF
NA	TRBV30	TRBJ2-2	NA	TGTGCCTGGAGTGGGTTAGCAGAGACCGGGGAGCTGTTTTTT	CAWSGLAETGELFF
NA	TRBV4-1	TRBJ1-4	NA	TGCGCCAGCAGCCCCCCCAGACAGCTTAATGAAAAACTGTTTTTT	CASSPPRQLNEKLFF
TRBD2	TRBV6-5	TRBJ2-7	few	TGTGCCAGCAGTTTGCGGGGGGACTACGAGCAGTACTTC	CASSLRGDYEQYF
TRBD1	TRBV9	TRBJ1-2	few	TGTGCCAGCAGCACCCCGAGACAGGGTGTTTATGGCTACACCTTC	CASSTPRQGVYGYTF
NA	TRBV4-3	TRBJ2-5	few	TGCGCCAGCAGCCAAGATTATCTCATGGGAGAGACCCAGTACTTC	CASSQDYLMGETQYF
NA	TRBV7-2	TRBJ2-7	NA	TGTGCCAGCAGCCAGATATACGAGCAGTACTTC	CASSQIYEQYF
TRBD2	TRBV7-2	TRBJ2-7	few	TGTGCCAGCAGCTTACGGCGGGGGGGATTACCCGAGCAGTACTTC	CASSLRRGGLPEQYF
NA	TRBV7-2	TRBJ2-3	few	TGTGCCAGCAGCTTAGATCCGGGATCAGATACGCAGTATTTT	CASSLDPGSDTQYF
NA	TRBV18	TRBJ2-2	NA	TGTGCCAGCTCACAACTCCCGGCAGGAGGGTCCGGGGAGCTGTTTTTT	CASSQLPAGGSGELFF
TRBD1	TRBV14	TRBJ1-4	few	TGTGCCAGCAGCCCAGGGACAGTTTACAATGAAAAACTGTTTTTT	CASSPGTVYNEKLFF
TRBD2	TRBV29-1	TRBJ2-4	few	TGCAGCGGCCGGGGGGACGGCAAAAACATTCAGTACTTC	CSGRGDGKNIQYF
NA	TRBV5-4	TRBJ2-2	NA	TGTGCCAGCAGGAACAGGAACACCGGGGAGCTGTTTTTT	CASRNRNTGELFF
NA	TRBV7-2	TRBJ2-3	NA	TGTGCCAGCAGCTTAGGTTCCGGGGCGGGATTAGATACGCAGTATTTT	CASSLGSGAGLDTQYF
NA	TRBV19	TRBJ2-1	NA	TGTGCCAGTAGTCCAGACCCAAGTAGCTCCTACAATGAGCAGTTCTTC	CASSPDPSSSYNEQFF
NA	TRBV13	TRBJ1-2	NA	TGTGCCAGCAGCTCGAGGCGGGGATATGGCTACACCTTC	CASSSRRGYGYTF
NA	TRBV25-1	TRBJ2-6	NA	TGTGCCAGCAGCGTCTCCTCTGGGGCCAACGTCCTGACTTTC	CASSVSSGANVLTF
NA	TRBV6-5	TRBJ2-2	NA	TGTGCCAGCAGTACCACCGGGGAGCTGTTTTTT	CASSTTGELFF